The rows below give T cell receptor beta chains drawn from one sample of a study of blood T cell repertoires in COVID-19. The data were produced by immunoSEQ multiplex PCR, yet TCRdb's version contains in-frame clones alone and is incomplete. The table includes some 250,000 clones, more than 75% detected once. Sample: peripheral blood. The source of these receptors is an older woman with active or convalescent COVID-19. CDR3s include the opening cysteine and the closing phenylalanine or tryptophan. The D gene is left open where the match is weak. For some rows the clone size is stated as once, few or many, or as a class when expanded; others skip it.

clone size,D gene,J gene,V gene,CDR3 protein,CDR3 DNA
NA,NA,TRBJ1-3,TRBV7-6,CASSPAGLSGNTIYF,TGTGCCAGCAGCCCGGCGGGTCTCTCTGGAAACACCATATATTTT
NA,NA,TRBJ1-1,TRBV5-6,CASSLVSGNTEAFF,TGTGCCAGCAGCTTGGTTTCGGGGAATACTGAAGCTTTCTTT
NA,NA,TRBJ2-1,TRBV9,CASSGQGTSYNEQFF,TGTGCCAGCAGCGGGCAGGGGACCTCCTACAATGAGCAGTTCTTC
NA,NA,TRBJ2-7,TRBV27,CASSFEAPPFTYEQYF,TGTGCCAGCAGTTTCGAGGCCCCTCCTTTTACCTACGAGCAGTACTTC
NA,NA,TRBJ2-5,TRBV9,CASSGAGETQYF,TGTGCCAGCAGCGGGGCCGGTGAGACCCAGTACTTC
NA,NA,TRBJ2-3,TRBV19,CASSPGLSTDTQYF,TGTGCCAGTAGTCCGGGACTGAGCACAGATACGCAGTATTTT
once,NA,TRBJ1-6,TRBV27,CASSWGGSYNSPLHF,TGTGCCAGCAGTTGGGGAGGCTCCTATAATTCACCCCTCCACTTT
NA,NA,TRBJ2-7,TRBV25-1,CATIGQGGREQYF,TGTGCCACCATAGGGCAGGGGGGCCGCGAGCAGTACTTC
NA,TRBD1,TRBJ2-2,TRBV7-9,CATSDRGTGELFF,TGTGCCACCAGCGACAGGGGTACCGGGGAGCTGTTTTTT
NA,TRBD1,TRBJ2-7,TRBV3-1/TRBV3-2,CASSQVGQALIYEQYF,TGTGCCAGCAGCCAAGTCGGACAGGCCCTCATCTACGAGCAGTACTTC
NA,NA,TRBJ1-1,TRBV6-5,CASSQPQGNTEAFF,TGTGCCAGCAGTCAACCCCAGGGTAACACTGAAGCTTTCTTT
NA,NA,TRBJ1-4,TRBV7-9,CASSPVRLNEKLFF,TGTGCCAGCAGCCCTGTTCGTCTTAATGAAAAACTGTTTTTT
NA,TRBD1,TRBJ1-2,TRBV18,CASSSGTDYGYTF,TGTGCCAGCTCGTCCGGGACAGACTATGGCTACACCTTC
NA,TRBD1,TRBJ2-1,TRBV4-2,CASSQSARQGAAEQFF,TGTGCCAGCAGCCAATCAGCCAGACAGGGGGCGGCTGAGCAGTTCTTC
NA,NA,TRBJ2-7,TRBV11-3,CASSSSGISYEQYF,TGTGCCAGCAGCTCGTCAGGAATCTCCTACGAGCAGTACTTC
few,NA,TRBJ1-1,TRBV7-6,CASTGGGTEAFF,TGTGCCAGCACCGGCGGGGGCACTGAAGCTTTCTTT
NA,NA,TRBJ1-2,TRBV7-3,CASSLSGEVGGYTF,TGTGCCAGCAGCTTAAGTGGGGAGGTGGGTGGCTACACCTTC
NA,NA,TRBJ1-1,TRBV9,CASSVVLSGTEAFF,TGTGCCAGCAGCGTTGTCCTCTCAGGCACTGAAGCTTTCTTT